The 28 T cell receptor beta chains below were found in one sample sequenced in a study of blood T cell repertoires in COVID-19. The table came from immunoSEQ multiplex PCR; TCRdb's copy has only in-frame clones and leaves some out. The repertoire has about 260,000 clones, approximately 91% of them found once; the top ten carry more than 0.55%. The source material was peripheral blood. The receptors stem from a human donor in a cohort sampled during active COVID-19.

In its sample, this clone was seen a few times. This rearrangement joins TRBV19 to TRBJ1-2, with 7 bases fitting TRBD1. Unmatched junction bases numbered 2, after V lost 2 bases and J lost 2 bases. CDR1 and CDR2 from the germline V gene are LNHDA and SQIVND (reference sequence). The CDR3 is made up of 14 amino acids. The CDR3 here is CASSIPGQNYGYTF. In DNA form, the CDR3 reads TGTGCCAGTAGTATACCGGGACAGAACTATGGCTACACCTTC.

The chain recombines TRBV7-6 with TRBJ2-7; the match to TRBD1 covers 7 bases. Trimming removed 4 bases from V and 6 bases from J; junction bases left unmatched: 12. The CDR3 totals 15 residues. CDR1 SGHVS and CDR2 FNYEAQ come from the germline V gene. CDR3 loop: CASSSPMTGFSEQYF. The DNA for the CDR3 is TGTGCCAGCAGCTCCCCCATGACAGGGTTCTCCGAGCAGTACTTC.

The chain uses TRBV9 and TRBJ2-3; D perhaps matches TRBD2 (7 bases). V shed 3 bases and J shed 4 bases, with 18 bases lying between them. CDR3 length: 16 residues. The germline gives CDR1 SGDLS, CDR2 YYNGEE. The CDR3 region is CASSATYRGAADTQYF. The CDR3, as DNA: TGTGCCAGCAGCGCCACCTACCGGGGGGCCGCAGATACGCAGTATTTT.

This clone appeared a few times. The chain has TRBV18 and TRBJ1-2, with D unresolved. The CDR3 loop spans 16 amino acids. Germline values: CDR1 KGHSH, CDR2 LQKENI. The germline V and J ends were trimmed by 2 bases and 4 bases, with 17 bases remaining between them. CDR3 DNA sequence: TGTGCCAGCTCACCAAACTTAGCCCCAGCTACCTATGGCTACACCTTC. Amino acid sequence: CASSPNLAPATYGYTF.

The chain recombines TRBV21-1 with TRBJ2-7; the D call TRBD1 from the table was never checked on the DNA. TRBV21-1 is labeled a pseudogene. The CDR3 covers 19 residues. CDR3 protein: CASRSTRINDRVDLGGQYF. CDR3 DNA: TGTGCCAGCCGATCGACACGAATTAACGACAGGGTCGACCTCGGCGGGCAGTACTTC.

V usage is TRBV28 and J usage is TRBJ1-1; D is uncertain. This CDR3 has 12 amino acids. Trimming shortened V by 9 bases and J by 7 bases, and 15 bases separated the two germline ends. Germline V gene sequence: CDR1 MDHEN, CDR2 SYDVKM. The DNA of the CDR3 is TGTGCCAGTGACGGGTACGCGGGTGAAGCTTTCTTT. It is translated as CASDGYAGEAFF.

V is TRBV3-1 (or the pseudogene TRBV3-2) and J is TRBJ2-7, with 8 positions matching TRBD2. The V segment lost 4 bases and the J segment 6 bases; nucleotides outside the gene matches: 17. The CDR3 totals 17 residues. CDR1 and CDR2 (germline): LGHDT, YNNKEL (reference sequence). Here the CDR3 reads CASSRPTSAGASSEQYF. The DNA for the CDR3 is TGTGCCAGCAGCCGACCCACGTCAGCGGGGGCATCAAGCGAGCAGTACTTC.

The chain recombines TRBV7-9 with TRBJ2-7; D ambiguous. CDR1 is SEHNR, CDR2 FQNEAQ, per germline (reference sequence). CDR3 length: 17 residues. The germline V and J ends were trimmed by 3 bases and 0 bases, with 18 bases remaining between them. This CDR3 reads CASSFSQRQAHSYEQYF. In DNA form, the CDR3 reads TGTGCCAGCAGCTTCTCCCAAAGGCAGGCTCACTCCTACGAGCAGTACTTC.

The chain carries TRBV3-1 (or the pseudogene TRBV3-2) and TRBJ2-7; 8 nucleotides align to TRBD2. The CDR3 length is 16 residues. The junction had 8 bases not matched to a gene; V was cut back by 1 base and J by 3 bases. Germline assignment: CDR1 LGHDT and CDR2 YNNKEL (reference sequence). The CDR3 loop is CASSQALREVRYEQYF. Here the CDR3 DNA reads TGTGCCAGCAGCCAAGCCCTGCGGGAGGTTCGCTACGAGCAGTACTTC.

A word on this clone: A much larger clonotype is one base distant, so this may be a read error. The chain employs TRBV28 and TRBJ2-7, with D hard to call. Germline loops: CDR1 MDHEN, CDR2 SYDVKM. CDR3 length: 11 residues. Trimming took off 2 bases at V and 3 bases at J, with 2 bases between the two ends. Here the CDR3 DNA reads TGTGCCAGCAGTTTACACTACGAGCAGTACTTC. As protein: CASSLHYEQYF.

The chain recombines TRBV19 with TRBJ1-5; 9 bases fit TRBD1. This CDR3 is 14 amino acids long. Germline CDR1 and CDR2: LNHDA and SQIVND (reference sequence). V shed 7 bases, J shed 4 bases, and the junction held 5 bases outside the gene matches. CDR3 sequence: CASTDRGGNQPQHF. CDR3 sequence (DNA): TGTGCCAGTACCGACAGGGGGGGAAATCAGCCCCAGCATTTT.

The chain is built from TRBV29-1 and TRBJ2-7; 9 positions match TRBD2. This CDR3 has 15 residues. J was trimmed by 3 bases and V by 2 bases; bases with no gene match: 8. Germline V gene data show CDR1 as SQVTM and CDR2 as ANQGSEA. The CDR3 nucleotides are TGCAGCGTTGAACGGTTAGCGGGAGCGAACTACGAGCAGTACTTC. This codes for CSVERLAGANYEQYF.

This chain connects TRBV5-6 to TRBJ1-5, with TRBD1 matching over 9 bases. From germline, CDR1 is SGHDT and CDR2 YYEEEE. V lost 4 bases, J lost 5 bases, and 16 bases stayed unmatched. This CDR3 spans 18 amino acids. CDR3 bases: TGTGCCAGCAGCGGTCCCGGGACAGGGAGGAGGGGAGATCAGCCCCAGCATTTT. This translates into CASSGPGTGRRGDQPQHF.

CDR3 DNA sequence: TGCGCCAGCAGCTTCTCGACTAGCGGGGACGCCTGGGGAGAGCAGTACTTC. As protein: CASSFSTSGDAWGEQYF. This chain connects TRBV5-1 to TRBJ2-7, with 11 nucleotides matching TRBD2. V dropped 2 bases and J dropped 7; count of bases not matched to a gene: 14. CDR3 length: 17 amino acids. Germline assignment: CDR1 SGHRS and CDR2 YFSETQ. Full variable domain (remainder filled in from reference TRBV5-1 and TRBJ2-7): KAGVTQTPRYLIKTRGQQVTLSCSPISGHRSVSWYQQTPGQGLQFLFEYFSETQRNKGNFPGRFSGRQFSNSRSEMNVSTLELGDSALYLCASSFSTSGDAWGEQYFGPGTRLTVT.

V is TRBV7-2 and J is TRBJ2-7; 11 nucleotides agree with TRBD2. CDR3 size: 17 residues. Germline V gene data show CDR1 as SGHTA and CDR2 as FQGNSA. Trimming took 4 bases from V and 2 from J; bases not matched to a gene: 10. This CDR3 is CASSSFSGRANPYEQYF. DNA of the CDR3: TGTGCCAGCAGCTCTTTTAGCGGGAGGGCCAATCCCTACGAGCAGTACTTC.

This chain connects TRBV28 to TRBJ2-7, with 8 bases that match TRBD2. CDR1 MDHEN and CDR2 SYDVKM come from the germline V gene. V was pared by 7 bases and J by 6 bases, with 11 bases of the junction left unmatched. The CDR3 is 14 residues long. The CDR3 is CASKGGAGVAEQYF. The CDR3, as DNA: TGTGCCAGCAAAGGGGGAGCGGGAGTAGCCGAGCAGTACTTC.

The V and J genes are TRBV12-3 or TRBV12-4 and TRBJ2-7; D may be TRBD1 (6 bases). V lost 7 bases to trimming and J lost 10 bases, with 17 bases between them. There are 12 residues in the CDR3. CDR3 nucleotide sequence: TGTGCCAGCACTCCACGTCCAGGGGTTCAGTACTTC. This codes for CASTPRPGVQYF.

The V gene is TRBV7-3, the J gene TRBJ1-2, with 11 nucleotides matching TRBD1. CDR3 length equals 16 residues. After removal of 0 bases from V and 8 bases from J, the junction contained 8 bases not matched to a gene. Per the germline V gene, CDR1 is SGHTA and CDR2 is FQGTGA. CDR3 DNA: TGTGCCAGCAGCTTAACGGGGACAGGGGGAGCGGAGGGCTACACCTTC. Translated: CASSLTGTGGAEGYTF.

The table lists this clone with a few counts. V and J are TRBV9 and TRBJ2-3; TRBD2 matches at 7 bases. The CDR3 totals 15 residues. Germline assignment: CDR1 SGDLS and CDR2 YYNGEE. Germline trimming cut 0 bases from V and 3 bases from J; bases unmatched to any gene: 4. This chain's CDR3 is CASSVGPGLTDTQYF. The CDR3 region has the DNA TGTGCCAGCAGCGTAGGGCCGGGACTAACAGATACGCAGTATTTT.

The rearrangement uses TRBV7-2 and TRBJ1-2; D not resolved. The germline V gene encodes CDR1 SGHTA and CDR2 FQGNSA. Trimming took off 7 bases at V and 9 bases at J, with 21 bases between the two ends. The CDR3 runs to 14 residues. CDR3 region: CASTSEWRAYRYTF. The CDR3 coding sequence is TGTGCCAGCACCTCAGAGTGGAGGGCATATCGCTACACCTTC.

The chain combines TRBV3-1 (or the pseudogene TRBV3-2) with TRBJ1-5, with unresolved D. The germline V gene encodes CDR1 LGHDT and CDR2 YNNKEL (reference sequence). This CDR3 comprises 15 residues. V was clipped by 1 base and J by 3 bases, with 10 bases between them. The CDR3 coding sequence is TGTGCCAGCAGCCAAGGGTGGGAGACCAATCAGCCCCAGCATTTT. Protein: CASSQGWETNQPQHF.

The genes are TRBV7-9 and TRBJ1-1, with D possibly TRBD1 on 5 matching bases. The V gene lost 5 bases and the J gene lost 0 bases, with 7 bases spanning the gap. Looked up from germline, CDR1 is SEHNR and CDR2 is FQNEAQ (reference sequence). The CDR3 extends over 13 amino acids. CDR3 sequence reads: CASSVDMNTEAFF. The CDR3 nucleotides read TGTGCCAGCAGCGTGGACATGAACACTGAAGCTTTCTTT. Looking up the rest from reference TRBV7-9 and TRBJ1-1 gives the full variable domain: DTGVSQNPRHKITKRGQNVTFRCDPISEHNRLYWYRQTLGQGPEFLTYFQNEAQLEKSRLLSDRFSAERPKGSFSTLEIQRTEQGDSAMYLCASSVDMNTEAFFGQGTRLTVV.

The V call is TRBV2, the J call TRBJ1-3; 9 bases match TRBD1. This CDR3 has 12 amino acids. Germline V CDR1 and CDR2: SNHLY, FYNNEI. The V segment lost 8 bases and the J segment 8 bases; nucleotides outside the gene matches: 4. CDR3 loop: CASCRQGDTIYF. The CDR3 DNA is TGTGCCAGCTGCCGACAGGGGGACACCATATATTTT.

The rearrangement joins TRBV2 to TRBJ2-3, with D perhaps matching TRBD1 (6 bases). This CDR3 comprises 17 residues. The V and J ends lost 0 bases and 4 bases respectively, with 17 bases between them. Germline CDR1 and CDR2: SNHLY and FYNNEI. The DNA for the CDR3 is TGTGCCAGCAGTGAAGCAGGGACACCGAAGTTGGCAGATACGCAGTATTTT. Encoded protein: CASSEAGTPKLADTQYF.

The chain carries TRBV6-5 and TRBJ1-1, with a weak D call TRBD1 (5 bases). V was trimmed by 6 bases and J by 0 bases, leaving 11 bases between them. This CDR3 is 14 amino acids long. Germline assignment: CDR1 MNHEY and CDR2 SVGAGI. The CDR3 nucleotides are TGTGCCAGCAGGGGGGACTGGTTGAACACTGAAGCTTTCTTT. Translated: CASRGDWLNTEAFF.

The chain is built from TRBV11-2 and TRBJ1-1; 9 nucleotides agree with TRBD1. Germline-derived CDR1 and CDR2 are SGHAT and FQNNGV. With V trimmed by 3 bases and J by 6 bases, 5 bases remained unmatched. This CDR3 contains 14 residues. For the CDR3, the DNA is TGTGCCAGCAGCTTTACACAGGGGGCCGCTGAAGCTTTCTTT. Encoded protein: CASSFTQGAAEAFF. Supplemented by reference TRBV11-2 and TRBJ1-1, the full variable domain reads EAGVAQSPRYKIIEKRQSVAFWCNPISGHATLYWYQQILGQGPKLLIQFQNNGVVDDSQLPKDRFSAERLKGVDSTLKIQPAKLEDSAVYLCASSFTQGAAEAFFGQGTRLTVV.

V gene TRBV7-9 combines with J gene TRBJ2-7; D is unclear. This CDR3 region has 12 residues. Germline loops: CDR1 SEHNR, CDR2 FQNEAQ (reference sequence). V was clipped by 11 bases and J by 0 bases, with 11 bases between them. The CDR3 nucleotides read TGTGCCGTAAATGGCGGCTCCTACGAGCAGTACTTC. This encodes CAVNGGSYEQYF.

Concerning this clone: Other DNA sequences in the sample encode the same CDR3. The chain joins TRBV28 to TRBJ2-7, with D tentatively TRBD2 (6 bases). The V gene lost 1 base and the J gene lost 1 base, with 8 bases spanning the gap. The CDR3 extends over 14 amino acids. CDR1 and CDR2 from the germline V gene are MDHEN and SYDVKM. DNA for the CDR3: TGTGCCAGCAGTTTATCTGCGGGATCCTACGAGCAGTACTTC. This sequence encodes CASSLSAGSYEQYF.